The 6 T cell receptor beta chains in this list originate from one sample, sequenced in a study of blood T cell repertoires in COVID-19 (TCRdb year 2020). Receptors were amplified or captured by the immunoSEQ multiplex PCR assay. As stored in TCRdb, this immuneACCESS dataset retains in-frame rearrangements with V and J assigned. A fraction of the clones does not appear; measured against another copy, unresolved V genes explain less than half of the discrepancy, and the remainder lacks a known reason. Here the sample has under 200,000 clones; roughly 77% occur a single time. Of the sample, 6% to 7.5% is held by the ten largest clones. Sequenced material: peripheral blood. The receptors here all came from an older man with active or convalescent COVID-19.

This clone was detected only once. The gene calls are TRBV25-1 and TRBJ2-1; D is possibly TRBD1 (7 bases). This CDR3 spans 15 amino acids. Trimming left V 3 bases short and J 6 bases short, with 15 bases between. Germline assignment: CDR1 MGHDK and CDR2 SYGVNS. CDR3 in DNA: TGTGCCAGCAGTGAGCCCAGGGGGGTAGGCAATGAGCAGTTCTTC. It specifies CASSEPRGVGNEQFF.

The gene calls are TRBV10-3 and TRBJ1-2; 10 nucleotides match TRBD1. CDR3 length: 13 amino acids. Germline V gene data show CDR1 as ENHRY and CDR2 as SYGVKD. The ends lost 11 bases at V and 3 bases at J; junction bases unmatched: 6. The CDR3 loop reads CAVTGGLDYGYTF. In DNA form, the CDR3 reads TGTGCCGTGACAGGGGGCCTGGACTATGGCTACACCTTC.

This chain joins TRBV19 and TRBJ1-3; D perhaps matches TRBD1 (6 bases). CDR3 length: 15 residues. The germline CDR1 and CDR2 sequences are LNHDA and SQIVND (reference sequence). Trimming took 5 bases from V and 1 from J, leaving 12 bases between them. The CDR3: CASSFSQGSGNTIYF. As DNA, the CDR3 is TGTGCCAGTAGTTTTTCACAGGGTTCTGGAAACACCATATATTTT.

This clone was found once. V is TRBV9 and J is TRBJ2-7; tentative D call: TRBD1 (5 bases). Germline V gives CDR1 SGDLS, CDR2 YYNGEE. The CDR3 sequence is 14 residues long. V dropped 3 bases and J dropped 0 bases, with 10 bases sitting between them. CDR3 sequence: CASSASDSSYEQYF. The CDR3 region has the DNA TGTGCCAGCAGCGCCTCAGACAGCTCCTACGAGCAGTACTTC.

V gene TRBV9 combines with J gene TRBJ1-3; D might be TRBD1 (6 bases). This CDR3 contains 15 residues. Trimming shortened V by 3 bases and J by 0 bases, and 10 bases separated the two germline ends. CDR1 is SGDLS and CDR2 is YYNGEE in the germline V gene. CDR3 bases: TGTGCCAGCAGCGACGGGACACTCTCTGGAAACACCATATATTTT. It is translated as CASSDGTLSGNTIYF.

CDR3 bases: TGTGCCAGCAGCTTGGGGGGGACTTTGGCCGATACGCAGTATTTT. Amino acids: CASSLGGTLADTQYF. This chain joins TRBV5-4 and TRBJ2-3, with D possibly TRBD2 on 6 matching bases. The germline V gene has CDR1 SGHNT and CDR2 YYREEE (reference sequence). The CDR3 extends over 15 amino acids. Between the trimmed V and J ends, which lost 0 bases and 6 bases, there was a span of 14 bases. The variable domain in full, completed from reference TRBV5-4 and TRBJ2-3, reads ETGVTQSPTHLIKTRGQQVTLRCSSQSGHNTVSWYQQALGQGPQFIFQYYREEENGRGNFPPRFSGLQFPNYSSELNVNALELDDSALYLCASSLGGTLADTQYFGPGTRLTVL.